Listed here is a single TCR beta chain. It was with a sample-barcoded 5' primer and a J-beta primer mix that a second PCR of about 6 to 12 cycles was run. TCRdb reanalysed the 5' RACE reads using MiXCR and keeps one entry per CDR3 protein. The table records roughly 800,000 distinct CDR3 sequences, 50% to 65% of them present only once. This sample was included in a study of blood T cells in healthy people across ages. The people who gave samples were healthy Caucasians from Russia, aged roughly 6 to 90. The CDR3 is 14 amino acids. V was shortened by 0 bases and J by 11 bases, with 16 bases between the two germline ends.

The gene calls are TRBV12-3 or TRBV12-4 and TRBJ2-5; D might be TRBD2 (6 bases). The sequence derives from a man older than 75 in good health. Sequencing input: blood. The CDR3 protein is CASSLASGLWEQYF. The CDR3 region has the DNA TGTGCCAGCAGTTTAGCTAGCGGACTTTGGGAGCAGTACTTC.